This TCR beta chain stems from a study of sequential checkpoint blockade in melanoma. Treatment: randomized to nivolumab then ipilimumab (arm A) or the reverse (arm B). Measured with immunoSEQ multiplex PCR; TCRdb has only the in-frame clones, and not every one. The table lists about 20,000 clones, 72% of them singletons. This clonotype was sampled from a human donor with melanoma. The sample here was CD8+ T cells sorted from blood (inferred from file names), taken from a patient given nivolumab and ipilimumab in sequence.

The CDR3 protein is CASSEGLKSSYEQYF. CDR3 coding DNA: TGTGCCAGCAGCGAGGGACTAAAGAGCTCCTACGAGCAGTACTTC. The chain carries TRBV7-8 and TRBJ2-7; 7 nucleotides align to TRBD2. CDR3 length: 15 residues. Germline CDR1 SGHVS, CDR2 FQNEAQ. Unmatched junction bases numbered 7, after V lost 5 bases and J lost 0 bases.